This entry lists 17 T cell receptor beta chains sequenced from one sample in a study of OX40 agonist ivuxolimab in advanced cancers. Sequencing was performed with immunoSEQ multiplex PCR; in TCRdb, only in-frame clones are kept and a portion is missing. The repertoire includes 50,000 to 65,000 clones, approximately 75% of them detected once, and over 0.6% sits in the top ten. Sequences were derived from CD4+ or CD8+ T cells sorted from blood, sampled in a trial of the OX40 agonist ivuxolimab. The source is an adult with an advanced solid tumor such as melanoma, head and neck, liver or kidney cancer.

This clone was seen a few times. The chain uses TRBV11-2 and TRBJ1-6; D is uncertain. Per the germline V gene, CDR1 is SGHAT and CDR2 is FQNNGV. The CDR3 spans 14 residues. Trimming took 6 bases from V and 10 from J, leaving 16 bases between them. The CDR3 DNA follows: TGTGCCAGCAGTCCTCTTGCGAGGGCCTCACCCCTCCACTTT. Its translation: CASSPLARASPLHF.

V is TRBV7-7 and J is TRBJ1-2; D gene uncertain. The CDR3 runs 14 residues. Germline CDR1 is SSHAT and CDR2 is FNYEAQ (reference sequence). Deletions cut 6 bases from V and 4 bases from J, with 15 bases between. In nucleotides, the CDR3 is TGTGCCAGCAGTGAAGCGCCGGAACTCTATGGCTACACCTTC. Translated: CASSEAPELYGYTF.

The rearrangement joins TRBV6-5 to TRBJ1-1; 7 nucleotides line up with TRBD1. J lost 9 bases, V lost 0 bases, and 1 base had no gene match. CDR1 is MNHEY, CDR2 SVGAGI, per germline. The CDR3 is 12 residues long. Here the CDR3 reads CASSYSGQKAFF. Here the CDR3 DNA reads TGTGCCAGCAGTTACTCGGGACAGAAAGCTTTCTTT.

This clone occurred a few times. The chain recombines TRBV29-1 with TRBJ2-7; TRBD1 might be the D (6 bases). Germline CDR1 is SQVTM and CDR2 is ANQGSEA. Between the trimmed V and J ends, which lost 1 base and 5 bases, there was a span of 9 bases. The CDR3 is made up of 12 amino acids. The CDR3 DNA follows: TGCAGCGTTGAAGGGACAGCGAACGAGCAGTACTTC. It yields the protein CSVEGTANEQYF.

This chain connects TRBV5-1 to TRBJ1-5; no clear D gene. V dropped 4 bases and J dropped 7 bases, with 12 bases sitting between them. The germline CDR1 and CDR2 sequences are SGHRS and YFSETQ. The CDR3 covers 13 residues. CDR3 DNA: TGCGCCAGCAGCACTTTGGTTGGGCAGCCCCAGCATTTT. This gives the protein CASSTLVGQPQHF.

The chain carries TRBV5-4 and TRBJ2-2, with D perhaps matching TRBD1 or TRBD2 (5 bases each). The CDR3 consists of 16 residues. Trimming pared 7 bases from V and 6 bases from J, leaving 22 bases between. Germline V gives CDR1 SGHNT, CDR2 YYREEE (reference sequence). The CDR3 sequence: CASSGLGLAVPGELFF. CDR3 nucleotide sequence: TGTGCCAGCTCTGGTCTGGGGCTAGCAGTCCCCGGGGAGCTGTTTTTT.

The rearrangement uses TRBV4-1 and TRBJ2-5; D is perhaps TRBD2 (5 bases). Trimming took 3 bases from V and 0 from J, leaving 11 bases between them. The CDR3 spans 15 residues. Per the germline V gene, CDR1 is MGHRA and CDR2 is YSYEKL. CDR3 bases: TGCGCCAGCAGCCACCCTGGACTCAACCAAGAGACCCAGTACTTC. This sequence encodes CASSHPGLNQETQYF.

This clone was picked up a small number of times. V usage is TRBV18 and J usage is TRBJ2-1, with D tentatively TRBD2 (5 bases). V was pared by 0 bases and J by 2 bases, with 5 bases between. The germline V gene has CDR1 KGHSH and CDR2 LQKENI. The CDR3 loop spans 14 amino acids. The CDR3 DNA reads TGTGCCAGCTCACCACCAGCGGCCTACAATGAGCAGTTCTTC. Its protein product is CASSPPAAYNEQFF.

The chain links TRBV5-1 to TRBJ2-2, with D tentatively TRBD1 (6 bases). The CDR3 has 15 residues. The germline V gene encodes CDR1 SGHRS and CDR2 YFSETQ. Trimming shortened V by 2 bases and J by 5 bases, and 13 bases separated the two germline ends. Here the CDR3 reads CASSLTGLGTGELFF. The DNA of the CDR3 is TGCGCCAGCAGCTTAACAGGGCTTGGGACCGGGGAGCTGTTTTTT.

The rearrangement joins TRBV7-6 to TRBJ2-5, with unresolved D. Germline V gene data show CDR1 as SGHVS and CDR2 as FNYEAQ. V lost 3 bases and J 1 base, leaving 12 bases between the germline ends. This CDR3 is built from 15 residues. The chain's CDR3 is CASSFTKAAQETQYF. In DNA, the CDR3 is TGTGCCAGCAGCTTTACCAAGGCAGCCCAAGAGACCCAGTACTTC. Full variable domain (rest looked up from reference TRBV7-6 and TRBJ2-5): GAGVSQSPRYKVTKRGQDVALRCDPISGHVSLYWYRQALGQGPEFLTYFNYEAQQDKSGLPNDRFSAERPEGSISTLTIQRTEQRDSAMYRCASSFTKAAQETQYFGPGTRLLVL.

The chain employs TRBV19 and TRBJ1-1; tentatively, D is TRBD1 (5 bases). In germline, CDR1 is LNHDA, CDR2 SQIVND (reference sequence). V gave up 7 bases and J gave up 0 bases, with 15 bases separating them. The CDR3 runs to 15 residues. The CDR3 reads CASTPTGGVNTEAFF. CDR3 coding DNA: TGTGCCAGTACCCCAACGGGGGGGGTGAACACTGAAGCTTTCTTT.

J is TRBJ1-1 and V is TRBV6-1; D remains unclear. CDR1 is MNHNS, CDR2 SASEGT, per germline. The CDR3 runs 12 residues. With 5 bases removed from V and 5 bases from J, the gap between germline ends came to 9 bases. The CDR3 here is CASSPRRTEAFF. The CDR3 DNA reads TGTGCCAGCAGTCCCCGGAGGACTGAAGCTTTCTTT.

This chain links TRBV6-1 with TRBJ2-3, with 12 bases identical to TRBD2. This CDR3 has 14 amino acids. Trimming at V came to 5 bases and at J to 5 bases, leaving 2 bases not matched to a gene. In germline, CDR1 is MNHNS, CDR2 SASEGT. The CDR3 protein is CASSLTSGGDTQYF. As DNA, the CDR3 is TGTGCCAGCAGTTTGACTAGCGGGGGAGATACGCAGTATTTT.

The chain joins TRBV18 to TRBJ1-2; D gene unclear. V was cut by 2 bases and J by 2 bases, with 15 bases left in between. The CDR3 contains 16 residues. Germline V CDR1 and CDR2: KGHSH, LQKENI. The CDR3 is CASSPSAGGQNYGYTF. The CDR3 DNA is TGTGCCAGCTCACCATCTGCGGGAGGGCAAAACTATGGCTACACCTTC.

The chain couples TRBV18 to TRBJ2-2, with D unclear. V was shortened by 6 bases and J by 0 bases, with 14 bases between the two germline ends. CDR1 is KGHSH, CDR2 LQKENI, per germline. The CDR3 has 16 amino acids. CDR3 protein: CASSTRQISNTGELFF. For the CDR3, the DNA is TGTGCCAGCTCCACCCGCCAGATCTCGAACACCGGGGAGCTGTTTTTT.

The chain carries TRBV5-1 and TRBJ2-4; 10 bases are a match to TRBD1. The length of the CDR3 is 14 residues. Germline trimming cut 4 bases from V and 11 bases from J; bases unmatched to any gene: 9. Germline V lookup: CDR1 SGHRS, CDR2 YFSETQ. The CDR3 spells CASSRGQGEYLQYF. The CDR3 region has the DNA TGCGCCAGCAGCCGCGGACAGGGGGAATACCTTCAGTACTTC. The full variable domain, its missing parts supplied by reference TRBV5-1 and TRBJ2-4, is KAGVTQTPRYLIKTRGQQVTLSCSPISGHRSVSWYQQTPGQGLQFLFEYFSETQRNKGNFPGRFSGRQFSNSRSEMNVSTLELGDSALYLCASSRGQGEYLQYFGAGTRLSVL.

This rearrangement joins TRBV25-1 to TRBJ2-2; tentatively, D is TRBD2 (5 bases). Germline V gene data show CDR1 as MGHDK and CDR2 as SYGVNS. This CDR3 has 14 amino acids. V was cut by 4 bases and J by 1 base, with 7 bases left in between. The CDR3 loop is CASSVSGNTGELFF. For the CDR3, the DNA is TGTGCCAGCAGTGTCAGCGGGAACACCGGGGAGCTGTTTTTT.